These T cell receptor beta chains were read from a single sample in a study of blood T cell repertoires in COVID-19. The data were produced by immunoSEQ multiplex PCR, yet TCRdb's version contains in-frame clones alone and is incomplete. The sample consists of 250,000 to 300,000 clones, 70% to 90% of them appearing once. The specimen sequenced was PBMCs or T cells enriched from blood (not recorded which). The receptors were gathered from a woman in her 50s who had recovered from COVID-19. Both conserved end residues are part of each CDR3. D genes are given only for firm matches. Clone size is not always given. Where it is, it says once, few, many or a class for expanded clones.

D	V	J	size	CDR3	DNA
.	TRBV6-2/TRBV6-3	TRBJ2-4	.	CASSYSSRARDIQYF	TGTGCCAGCAGTTACTCTAGCAGGGCCAGGGACATTCAGTACTTC
TRBD1	TRBV6-5	TRBJ2-4	.	CASSYSQGANIQYF	TGTGCCAGCAGTTATTCACAGGGGGCGAACATTCAGTACTTC
.	TRBV2	TRBJ1-6	once	CASSDEGNSPLHF	TGTGCCAGCAGTGATGAGGGTAATTCACCCCTCCACTTT
TRBD2	TRBV7-9	TRBJ2-1	.	CASNRKTAGVGVYNEQFF	TGTGCCAGCAACCGAAAGACGGCGGGAGTCGGGGTGTACAATGAGCAGTTCTTC
.	TRBV19	TRBJ1-5	.	CASARWRDSNQPQHF	TGTGCCAGTGCTAGATGGAGAGATAGCAATCAGCCCCAGCATTTT
.	TRBV5-4	TRBJ2-2	once	CASSYKASSTENTGELFF	TGTGCCAGCAGTTACAAGGCCTCTAGCACTGAGAACACCGGGGAGCTGTTTTTT
TRBD1	TRBV14	TRBJ1-1	.	CASSRLQGAGNTEAFF	TGTGCCAGCAGCCGTTTACAGGGGGCCGGGAACACTGAAGCTTTCTTT
TRBD2	TRBV2	TRBJ2-5	.	CASSGITSGETQYF	TGTGCCAGCAGTGGAATTACTAGCGGAGAGACCCAGTACTTC
.	TRBV6-5	TRBJ2-7	few	CASRNTYEQYF	TGTGCCAGCAGGAACACATACGAGCAGTACTTC
TRBD2	TRBV5-6	TRBJ2-5	.	CASSWTMISGRAGETQYF	TGTGCCAGCAGCTGGACGATGATCAGCGGGAGGGCCGGAGAGACCCAGTACTTC
.	TRBV7-3	TRBJ2-5	.	CASSRGGYQETQYF	TGTGCCAGCAGCCGCGGCGGCTACCAAGAGACCCAGTACTTC
TRBD2	TRBV7-8	TRBJ2-2	.	CASSSSGRAPGELFF	TGTGCCAGCAGCTCTAGCGGGAGGGCCCCCGGGGAGCTGTTTTTT
.	TRBV4-2	TRBJ2-7	few	CASSQDVRGNTIYEQYF	TGTGCCAGCAGCCAAGATGTTCGAGGGAACACTATTTACGAGCAGTACTTC
.	TRBV28	TRBJ2-7	few	CASSLVPDEQYF	TGTGCCAGCAGTTTGGTACCGGACGAGCAGTACTTC
.	TRBV7-9	TRBJ2-1	once	CASSLLNEQFF	TGTGCCAGCAGCTTACTGAATGAGCAGTTCTTC
.	TRBV6-5	TRBJ1-3	.	CASSTGPGGANTIYF	TGTGCCAGCAGTACCGGACCGGGGGGTGCAAACACCATATATTTT
TRBD2	TRBV4-1	TRBJ2-5	.	CASSQGLAGGQQETQYF	TGCGCCAGCAGCCAAGGACTAGCGGGAGGACAACAAGAGACCCAGTACTTC
TRBD1	TRBV19	TRBJ1-4	.	CASRGTGENEKLFF	TGTGCCAGTAGGGGGACAGGGGAAAATGAAAAACTGTTTTTT
.	TRBV7-9	TRBJ1-4	.	CASSFRGINEKLFF	TGTGCCAGCAGCTTTCGCGGGATTAATGAAAAACTGTTTTTT
.	TRBV30	TRBJ1-1	few	CAWKRASTEAFF	TGTGCCTGGAAGCGAGCCTCCACTGAAGCTTTCTTT
TRBD2	TRBV28	TRBJ2-7	.	CASSLAGASYEQYF	TGTGCCAGCAGCCTAGCGGGAGCCTCCTACGAGCAGTACTTC
.	TRBV30	TRBJ1-5	few	CAWSVGLQAGAQHF	TGTGCCTGGAGTGTTGGGCTCCAAGCCGGGGCCCAGCATTTT
.	TRBV4-2	TRBJ2-3	.	CASSRRRPTQVETQYF	TGTGCCAGCAGCCGTAGGAGGCCCACCCAGGTAGAGACGCAGTATTTT
.	TRBV11-2	TRBJ2-7	many	CASSLGAEKYEQYF	TGTGCCAGCAGCTTGGGGGCCGAGAAATACGAGCAGTACTTC
.	TRBV28	TRBJ2-3	few	CASSLAASTDTQYF	TGTGCCAGCAGTTTAGCCGCGAGCACAGATACGCAGTATTTT
TRBD2	TRBV5-1	TRBJ2-5	.	CASSLVLAGTQETQYF	TGCGCCAGCAGCTTGGTGCTAGCGGGCACCCAAGAGACCCAGTACTTC
.	TRBV7-2	TRBJ1-2	.	CASSPTGYYGYTF	TGTGCCAGCAGCCCCACAGGGTACTATGGCTACACCTTC
.	TRBV20-1	TRBJ2-7	few	CSASGATQGTYEQYF	TGCAGTGCTAGTGGTGCGACACAAGGAACCTACGAGCAGTACTTC
TRBD2	TRBV3-1/TRBV3-2	TRBJ2-3	.	CASSQDLQTSGTDTQYF	TGTGCCAGCAGCCAAGATCTGCAGACTAGCGGCACAGATACGCAGTATTTT
.	TRBV5-1	TRBJ1-2	.	CASSLIQDYGYTF	TGCGCCAGCAGCTTGATTCAGGACTATGGCTACACCTTC
TRBD2	TRBV19	TRBJ2-7	.	CASTLAGGTYEQYF	TGTGCCAGTACCCTAGCGGGCGGGACCTACGAGCAGTACTTC
.	TRBV5-1	TRBJ2-2	.	CASSLASGIGGELFF	TGCGCCAGCAGCTTGGCCTCCGGGATCGGCGGGGAGCTGTTTTTT
TRBD1	TRBV6-5	TRBJ1-2	.	CASSYSGTGGSGYTF	TGTGCCAGCAGTTACTCTGGGACAGGGGGATCTGGCTACACCTTC
TRBD1	TRBV9	TRBJ1-6	.	CASGMTGVNNSPLHF	TGTGCCAGCGGTATGACAGGGGTTAATAATTCACCCCTCCACTTT
TRBD2	TRBV10-1	TRBJ2-1	.	CASSEGGSYEQFF	TGCGCCAGCAGTGAGGGCGGGAGTTATGAGCAGTTCTTC
.	TRBV21-1	TRBJ1-1	.	CASSKIRCGLSLAFF	TGTGCCAGCAGCAAAATACGCTGTGGTTTGAGTTTAGCTTTCTTT
TRBD1	TRBV28	TRBJ1-4	few	CASSLRQGRERGEKLFF	TGTGCCAGCAGTCTACGACAGGGTCGGGAAAGGGGTGAAAAACTGTTTTTT
TRBD2	TRBV7-9	TRBJ2-3	once	CASSSTSGRDSTDTQYF	TGTGCCAGCAGCTCGACTAGCGGGAGGGATAGCACAGATACGCAGTATTTT
TRBD1	TRBV6-5	TRBJ2-7	.	CASSYTGGTPYEQYF	TGTGCCAGCAGTTACACAGGGGGAACACCCTACGAGCAGTACTTC
TRBD1	TRBV5-6	TRBJ2-7	.	CASSHRGAYEQYF	TGTGCCAGCAGCCACAGGGGGGCCTACGAGCAGTACTTC